This T cell receptor beta chain is from a study of CD8+ T cells in alopecia areata. Study-level findings and limits: With tofacitinib ongoing, many expanded lesional clones persisted in both scalp and blood. The link between baseline CD8+ expansion and response remains uncertain with one nonresponder.

Treatment reported: oral pan-JAK inhibitor, 5-10 mg twice daily. PBMCs yielded sorted CD4+ and CD8+ T cells. Germline V gives CDR1 SGHRS, CDR2 YFSETQ. The CDR3 length is 14 residues. The junction had 8 bases not matched to a gene; V was cut back by 4 bases and J by 5 bases. RNA extraction and reverse transcription yielded cDNA as sequencing template. The protocol was immunoSEQ multiplex PCR, while the TCRdb copy is restricted to in-frame clones and leaves out a portion. The sample contains around 290,000 clones, roughly 60% of which appear only once. This clone has only a few counts. Its cognate antigen is unknown.

Here the sequenced sample was CD4+ T cells sorted from blood, taken at week 24, from a patient treated with tofacitinib. The chain links TRBV5-1 to TRBJ1-1, with 7 bases aligning to TRBD1. The origin of this receptor is a human donor with alopecia areata. The CDR3 coding sequence is TGCGCCAGCAGCAGAGGGACAGCAGCTACTGAAGCTTTCTTT. Translating it yields CASSRGTAATEAFF. The full variable domain, with the rest looked up from reference TRBV5-1 and TRBJ1-1, is KAGVTQTPRYLIKTRGQQVTLSCSPISGHRSVSWYQQTPGQGLQFLFEYFSETQRNKGNFPGRFSGRQFSNSRSEMNVSTLELGDSALYLCASSRGTAATEAFFGQGTRLTVV.